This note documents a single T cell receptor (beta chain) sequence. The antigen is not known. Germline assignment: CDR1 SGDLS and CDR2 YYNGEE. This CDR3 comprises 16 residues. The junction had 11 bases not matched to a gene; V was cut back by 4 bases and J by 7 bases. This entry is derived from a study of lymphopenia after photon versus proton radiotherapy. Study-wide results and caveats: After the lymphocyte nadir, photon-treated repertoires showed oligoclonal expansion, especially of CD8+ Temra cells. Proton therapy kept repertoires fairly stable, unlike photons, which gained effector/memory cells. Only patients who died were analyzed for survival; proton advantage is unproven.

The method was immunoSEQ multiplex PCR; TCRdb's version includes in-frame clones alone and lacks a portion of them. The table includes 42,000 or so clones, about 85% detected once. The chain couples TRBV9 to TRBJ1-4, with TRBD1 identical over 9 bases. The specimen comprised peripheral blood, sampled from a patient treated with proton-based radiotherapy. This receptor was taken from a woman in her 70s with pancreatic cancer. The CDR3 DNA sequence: TGTGCCAGCAGCATAGGACAGGGGATTCGTGGTGAAAAACTGTTTTTT. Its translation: CASSIGQGIRGEKLFF.